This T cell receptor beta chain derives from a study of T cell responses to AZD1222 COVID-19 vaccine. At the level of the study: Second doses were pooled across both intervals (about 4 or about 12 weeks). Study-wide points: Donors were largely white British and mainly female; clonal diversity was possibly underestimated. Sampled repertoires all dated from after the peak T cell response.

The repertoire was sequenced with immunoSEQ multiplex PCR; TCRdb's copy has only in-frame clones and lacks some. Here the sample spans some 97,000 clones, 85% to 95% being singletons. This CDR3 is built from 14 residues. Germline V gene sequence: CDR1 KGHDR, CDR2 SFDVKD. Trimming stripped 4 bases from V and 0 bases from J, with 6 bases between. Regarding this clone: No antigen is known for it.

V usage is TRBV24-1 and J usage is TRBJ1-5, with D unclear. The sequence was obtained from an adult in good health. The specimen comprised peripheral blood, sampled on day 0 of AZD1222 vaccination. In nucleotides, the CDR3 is TGTGCCACCAGTGACCTAAGTAGCAATCAGCCCCAGCATTTT. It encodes CATSDLSSNQPQHF.